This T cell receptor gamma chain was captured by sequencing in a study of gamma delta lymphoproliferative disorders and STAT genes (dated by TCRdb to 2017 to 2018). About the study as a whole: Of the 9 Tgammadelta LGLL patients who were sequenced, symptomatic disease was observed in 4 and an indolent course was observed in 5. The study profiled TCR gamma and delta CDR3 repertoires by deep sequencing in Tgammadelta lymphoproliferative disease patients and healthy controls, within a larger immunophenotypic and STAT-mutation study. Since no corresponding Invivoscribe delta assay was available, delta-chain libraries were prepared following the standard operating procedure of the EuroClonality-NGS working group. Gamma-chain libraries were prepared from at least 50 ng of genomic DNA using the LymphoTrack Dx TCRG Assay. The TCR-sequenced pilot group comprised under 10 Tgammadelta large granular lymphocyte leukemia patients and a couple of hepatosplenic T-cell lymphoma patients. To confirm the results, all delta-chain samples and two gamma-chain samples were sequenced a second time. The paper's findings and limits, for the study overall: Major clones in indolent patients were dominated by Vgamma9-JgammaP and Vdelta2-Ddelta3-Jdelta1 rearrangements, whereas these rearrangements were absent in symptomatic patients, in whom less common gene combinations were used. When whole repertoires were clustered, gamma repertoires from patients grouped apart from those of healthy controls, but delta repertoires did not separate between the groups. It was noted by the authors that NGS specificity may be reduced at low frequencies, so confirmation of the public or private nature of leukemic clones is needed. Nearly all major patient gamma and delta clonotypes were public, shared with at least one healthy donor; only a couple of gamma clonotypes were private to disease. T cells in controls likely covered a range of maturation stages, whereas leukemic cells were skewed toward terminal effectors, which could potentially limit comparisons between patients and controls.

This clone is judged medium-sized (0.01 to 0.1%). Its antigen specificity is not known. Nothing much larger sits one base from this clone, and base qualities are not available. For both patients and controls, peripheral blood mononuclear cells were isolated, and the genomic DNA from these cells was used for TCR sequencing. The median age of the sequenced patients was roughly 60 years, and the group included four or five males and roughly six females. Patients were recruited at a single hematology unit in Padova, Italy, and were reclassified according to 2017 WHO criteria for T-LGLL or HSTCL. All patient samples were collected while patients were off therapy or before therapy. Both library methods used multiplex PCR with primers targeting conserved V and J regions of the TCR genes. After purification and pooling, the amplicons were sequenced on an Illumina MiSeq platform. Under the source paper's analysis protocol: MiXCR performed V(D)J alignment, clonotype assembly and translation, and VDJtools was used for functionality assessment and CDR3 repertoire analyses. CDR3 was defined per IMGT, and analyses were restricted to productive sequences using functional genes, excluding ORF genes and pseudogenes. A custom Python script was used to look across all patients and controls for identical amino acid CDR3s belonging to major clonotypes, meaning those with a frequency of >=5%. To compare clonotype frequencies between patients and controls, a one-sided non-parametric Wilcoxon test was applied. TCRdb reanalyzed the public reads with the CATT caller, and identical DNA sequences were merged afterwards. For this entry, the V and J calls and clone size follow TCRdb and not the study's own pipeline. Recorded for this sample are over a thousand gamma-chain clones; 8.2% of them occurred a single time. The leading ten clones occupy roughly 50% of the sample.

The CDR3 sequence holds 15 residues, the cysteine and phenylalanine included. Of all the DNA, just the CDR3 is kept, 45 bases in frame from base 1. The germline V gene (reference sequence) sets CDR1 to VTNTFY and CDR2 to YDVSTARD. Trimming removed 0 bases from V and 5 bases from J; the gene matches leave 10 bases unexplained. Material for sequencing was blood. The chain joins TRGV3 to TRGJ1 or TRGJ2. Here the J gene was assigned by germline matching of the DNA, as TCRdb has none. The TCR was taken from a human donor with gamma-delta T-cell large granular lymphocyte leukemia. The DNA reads TGTGCCACCTGGGACAGGCTCGGCCCGGATTATAAGAAACTCTTT. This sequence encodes CATWDRLGPDYKKLF.